This record covers a single TCR beta chain. Its specificity is not known. Unique molecular identifiers were built into the TCRbeta library. TCRdb itself ran the PCR reads through MiXCR, one entry per CDR3 protein. The sample includes 100,000 to 150,000 distinct CDR3 sequences, approximately 22% of them seen just once. These data are taken from a study of T-cell reconstitution after alpha-beta-depleted transplantation in children. V trimming: 3 bases; J trimming: 5 bases; junction bases outside the gene matches: 3. The length of the CDR3 is 14 residues. The germline V gene encodes CDR1 DFQATT and CDR2 SNEGSKA (reference sequence). Study-level results: At around two months after transplant, the alpha-beta T cells were reportedly derived from several hundred expanded clones that came from non-depleted graft cells. Surviving recipient T cells and intrathymic progenitors accounted for some patients' high TCRbeta diversity at day 60. T-cell numbers and diversity, one year after transplant, stemmed largely from T cells that were newly produced.

This chain connects TRBV20-1 to TRBJ2-1; 11 bases fit TRBD2. The sample in question was PBMCs, mostly from graft donor cells, obtained 180 days after TCRalphabeta/CD19-depleted stem cell transplant. This sequence originates from a male patient aged 2-9 years who had a stem cell transplant for chronic granulomatous disease, so the T cells may come from the graft donor. The CDR3 reads CSARSGLADNEQFF. For the CDR3, the DNA is TGCAGTGCTAGGTCGGGACTAGCGGACAATGAGCAGTTCTTC.